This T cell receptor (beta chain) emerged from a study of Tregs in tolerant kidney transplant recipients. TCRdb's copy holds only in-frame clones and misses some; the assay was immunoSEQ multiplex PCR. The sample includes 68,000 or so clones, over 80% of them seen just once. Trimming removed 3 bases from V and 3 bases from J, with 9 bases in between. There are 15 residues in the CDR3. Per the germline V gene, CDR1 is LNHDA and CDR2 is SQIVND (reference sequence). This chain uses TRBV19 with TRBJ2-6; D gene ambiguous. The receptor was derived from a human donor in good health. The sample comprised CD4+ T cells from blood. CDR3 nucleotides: TGTGCCAGTAGTATTCGAGTGGGTGGGGCCAACGTCCTGACTTTC. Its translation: CASSIRVGGANVLTF. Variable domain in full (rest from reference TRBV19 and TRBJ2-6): DGGITQSPKYLFRKEGQNVTLSCEQNLNHDAMYWYRQDPGQGLRLIYYSQIVNDFQKGDIAEGYSVSREKKESFPLTVTSAQKNPTAFYLCASSIRVGGANVLTFGAGSRLTVL.